This T cell receptor beta chain came from a study of CD8+CD57+ T cells in acquired aplastic anemia. CDR3 and TCR beta VDJ profiling relied on a genomic DNA template. TCRdb independently ran MiXCR on the reads; one entry per CDR3 protein. The sample lists 150,000 to 200,000 distinct CDR3 sequences; 45% to 55% were seen once. CD8+CD57+ cell expansion, shown by flow cytometry, had occurred in the patients selected for sequencing. This CDR3 contains 15 residues. Germline V gives CDR1 LNHNV, CDR2 YYDKDF (reference sequence). The V and J ends lost 5 bases and 5 bases, in that order; junction bases with no gene match: 8. This clonotype was counted many times.

The chain couples TRBV15 to TRBJ1-5, with 8 bases matching TRBD1. This TCR was recovered from a human donor with aplastic anemia. The sample was sorted CD4+, CD8+, or CD8+CD57+ T cells (not recorded which) from PBMCs. The CDR3 spells CATSGRGDRYQPQHF. DNA for the CDR3: TGTGCCACCAGCGGAAGGGGGGACAGGTATCAGCCCCAGCATTTT.